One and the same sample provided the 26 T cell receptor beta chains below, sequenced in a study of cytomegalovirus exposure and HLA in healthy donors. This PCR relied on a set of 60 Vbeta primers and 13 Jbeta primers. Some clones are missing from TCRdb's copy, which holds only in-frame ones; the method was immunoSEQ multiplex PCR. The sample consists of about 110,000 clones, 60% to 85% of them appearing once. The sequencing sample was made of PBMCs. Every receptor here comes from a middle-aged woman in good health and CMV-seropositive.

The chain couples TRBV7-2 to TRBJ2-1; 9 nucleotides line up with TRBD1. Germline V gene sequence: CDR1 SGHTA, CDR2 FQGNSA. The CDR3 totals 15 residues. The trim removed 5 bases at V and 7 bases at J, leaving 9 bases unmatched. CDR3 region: CASSPAGTGKNEQFF. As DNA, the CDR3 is TGTGCCAGCAGCCCCGCCGGGACAGGGAAAAATGAGCAGTTCTTC.

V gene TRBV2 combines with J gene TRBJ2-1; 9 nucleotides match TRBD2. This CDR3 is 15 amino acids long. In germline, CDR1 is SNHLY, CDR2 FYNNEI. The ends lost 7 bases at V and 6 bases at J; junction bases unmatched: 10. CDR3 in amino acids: CASTSGTSLRNEQFF. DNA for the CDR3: TGTGCCAGCACCTCCGGGACTAGCCTTCGCAATGAGCAGTTCTTC.

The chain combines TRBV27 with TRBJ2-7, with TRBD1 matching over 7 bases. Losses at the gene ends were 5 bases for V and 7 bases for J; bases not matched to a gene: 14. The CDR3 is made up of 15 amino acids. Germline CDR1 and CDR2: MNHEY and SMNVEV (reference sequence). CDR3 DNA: TGTGCCAGCAGTGCCTACAGGGGACCTCTTTCAGAGCAGTACTTC. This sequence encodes CASSAYRGPLSEQYF.

CDR3 region: CASSPSGQGVEKLFF. DNA for the CDR3: TGTGCCAGCTCACCATCCGGACAGGGTGTTGAAAAACTGTTTTTT. The chain links TRBV18 to TRBJ1-4; 8 bases are shared with TRBD1. The germline gives CDR1 KGHSH, CDR2 LQKENI. This CDR3 is built from 15 residues. V lost 2 bases and J lost 7; bases outside the gene matches: 6.

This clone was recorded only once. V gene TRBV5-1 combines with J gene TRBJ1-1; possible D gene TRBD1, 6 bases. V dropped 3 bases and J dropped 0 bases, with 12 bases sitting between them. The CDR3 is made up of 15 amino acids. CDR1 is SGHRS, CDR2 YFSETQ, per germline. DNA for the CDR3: TGCGCCAGCAGCTCTTCACAGGGCCTGAACACTGAAGCTTTCTTT. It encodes CASSSSQGLNTEAFF. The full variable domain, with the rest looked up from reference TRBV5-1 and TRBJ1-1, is KAGVTQTPRYLIKTRGQQVTLSCSPISGHRSVSWYQQTPGQGLQFLFEYFSETQRNKGNFPGRFSGRQFSNSRSEMNVSTLELGDSALYLCASSSSQGLNTEAFFGQGTRLTVV.

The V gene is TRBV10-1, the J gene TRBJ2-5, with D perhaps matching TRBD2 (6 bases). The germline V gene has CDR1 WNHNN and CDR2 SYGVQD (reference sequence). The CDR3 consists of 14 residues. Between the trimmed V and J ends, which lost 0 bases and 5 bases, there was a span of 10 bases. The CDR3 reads CASSESLATETQYF. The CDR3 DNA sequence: TGCGCCAGCAGTGAGTCACTAGCCACGGAGACCCAGTACTTC.

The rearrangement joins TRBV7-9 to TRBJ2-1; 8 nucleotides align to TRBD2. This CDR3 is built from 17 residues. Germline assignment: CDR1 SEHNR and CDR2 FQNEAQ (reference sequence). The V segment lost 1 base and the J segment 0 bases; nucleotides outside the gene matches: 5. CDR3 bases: TGTGCCAGCAGCTTAGTGGGGCGGGGGGACTCCTACAATGAGCAGTTCTTC. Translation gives CASSLVGRGDSYNEQFF.

CDR3 nucleotide sequence: TGTGCTAGTGGTCCGCCGGGACTAGCGGCATCTTGGGGGCTCACAGATACGCAGTATTTT. Its translation is CASGPPGLAASWGLTDTQYF. The rearrangement uses TRBV12-5 and TRBJ2-3; TRBD2 matches 11 bases. Germline assignment: CDR1 LGHNT and CDR2 FRNRAP. This CDR3 has 20 residues. V was clipped by 5 bases and J by 2 bases; unmatched bases: 18.

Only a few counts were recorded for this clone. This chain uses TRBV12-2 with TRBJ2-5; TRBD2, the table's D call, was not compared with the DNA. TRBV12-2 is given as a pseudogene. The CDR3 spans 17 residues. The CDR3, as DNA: TGTGCAAGTCGCTTATCCCCCGTAACTAGCGAGCAAGAGACCCAGTACTTC. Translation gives CASRLSPVTSEQETQYF.

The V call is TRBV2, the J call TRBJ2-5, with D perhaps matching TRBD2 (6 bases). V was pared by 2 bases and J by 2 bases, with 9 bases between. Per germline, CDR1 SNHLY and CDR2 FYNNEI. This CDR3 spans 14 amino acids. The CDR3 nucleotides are TGTGCCAGCAGTGAACAGGGAGGACAAGAGACCCAGTACTTC. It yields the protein CASSEQGGQETQYF.

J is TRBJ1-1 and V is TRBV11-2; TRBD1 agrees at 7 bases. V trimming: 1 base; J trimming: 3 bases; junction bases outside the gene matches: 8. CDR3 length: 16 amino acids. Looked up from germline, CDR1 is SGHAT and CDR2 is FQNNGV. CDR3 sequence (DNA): TGTGCCAGCAGCTTAGGACAGGGAACGCACCACACTGAAGCTTTCTTT. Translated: CASSLGQGTHHTEAFF.

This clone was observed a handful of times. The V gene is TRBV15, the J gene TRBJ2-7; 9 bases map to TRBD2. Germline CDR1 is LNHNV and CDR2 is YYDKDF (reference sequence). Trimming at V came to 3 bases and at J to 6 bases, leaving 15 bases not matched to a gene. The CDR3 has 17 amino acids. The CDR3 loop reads CATSRFWGGGAKVEQYF. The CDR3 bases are TGTGCCACCAGCAGGTTCTGGGGCGGGGGGGCCAAAGTCGAGCAGTACTTC.

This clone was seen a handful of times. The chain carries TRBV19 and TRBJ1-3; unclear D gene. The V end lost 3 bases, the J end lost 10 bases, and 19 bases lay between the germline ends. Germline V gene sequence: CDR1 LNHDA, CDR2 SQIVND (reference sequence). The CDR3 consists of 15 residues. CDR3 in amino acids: CASSMLWAQRRTIYF. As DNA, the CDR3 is TGTGCCAGTAGTATGTTGTGGGCCCAGCGGCGAACCATATATTTT.

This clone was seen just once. This CDR3 is CASSRDTYYGYTF. The CDR3 nucleotides are TGCGCCAGCAGCCGGGACACTTACTATGGCTACACCTTC. J is TRBJ1-2 and V is TRBV5-1, with D possibly being TRBD1 (6 bases). Trimming cost V 4 bases and J 3 bases, with 10 bases left between them. CDR1 and CDR2 from the germline V gene are SGHRS and YFSETQ. CDR3 length equals 13 residues.

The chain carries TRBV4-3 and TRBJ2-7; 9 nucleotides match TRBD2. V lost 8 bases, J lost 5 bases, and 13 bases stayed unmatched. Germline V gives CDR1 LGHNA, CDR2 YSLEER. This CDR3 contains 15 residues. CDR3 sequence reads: CASCRWWRGGDEQYF. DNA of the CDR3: TGCGCCAGCTGCAGGTGGTGGCGGGGGGGGGACGAGCAGTACTTC.

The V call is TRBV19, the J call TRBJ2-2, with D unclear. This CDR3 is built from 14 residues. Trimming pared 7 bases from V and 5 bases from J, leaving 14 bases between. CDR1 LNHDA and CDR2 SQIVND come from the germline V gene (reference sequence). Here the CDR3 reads CASTVLPQTGELFF. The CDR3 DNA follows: TGTGCCAGTACCGTACTCCCCCAAACCGGGGAGCTGTTTTTT.

In DNA, the CDR3 is TGTGCCAGCAGCTTAGCTCCCAGGGGGCGCGGGTACGAGCAGTACTTC. Translated: CASSLAPRGRGYEQYF. V usage is TRBV7-2 and J usage is TRBJ2-7, with TRBD1 matching over 8 bases. Trimming removed 0 bases from V and 4 bases from J; junction bases left unmatched: 8. CDR1 and CDR2 from the germline V gene are SGHTA and FQGNSA. This CDR3 has 16 residues.

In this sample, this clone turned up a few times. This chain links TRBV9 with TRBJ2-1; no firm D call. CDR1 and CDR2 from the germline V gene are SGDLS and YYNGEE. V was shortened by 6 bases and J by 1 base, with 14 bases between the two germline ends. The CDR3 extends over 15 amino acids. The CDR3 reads CASTLLGGSYNEQFF. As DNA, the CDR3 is TGTGCCAGCACCCTCCTTGGCGGTTCCTACAATGAGCAGTTCTTC.

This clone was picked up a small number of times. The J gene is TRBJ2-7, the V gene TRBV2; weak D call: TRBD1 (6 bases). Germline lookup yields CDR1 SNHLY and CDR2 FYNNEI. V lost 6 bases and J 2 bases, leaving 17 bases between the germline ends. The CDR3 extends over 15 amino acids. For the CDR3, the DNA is TGTGCCAGCAGCTATATGCTGTGGACAGCCTACGAGCAGTACTTC. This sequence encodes CASSYMLWTAYEQYF.

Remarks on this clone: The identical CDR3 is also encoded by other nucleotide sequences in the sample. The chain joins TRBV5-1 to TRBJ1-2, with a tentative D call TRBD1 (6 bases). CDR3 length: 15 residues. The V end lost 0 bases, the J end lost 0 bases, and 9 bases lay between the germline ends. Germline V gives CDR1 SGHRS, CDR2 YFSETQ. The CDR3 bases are TGCGCCAGCAGCTTGGAGGGGGTTGCTAACTATGGCTACACCTTC. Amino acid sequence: CASSLEGVANYGYTF. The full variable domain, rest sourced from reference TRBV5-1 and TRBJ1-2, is KAGVTQTPRYLIKTRGQQVTLSCSPISGHRSVSWYQQTPGQGLQFLFEYFSETQRNKGNFPGRFSGRQFSNSRSEMNVSTLELGDSALYLCASSLEGVANYGYTFGSGTRLTVV.

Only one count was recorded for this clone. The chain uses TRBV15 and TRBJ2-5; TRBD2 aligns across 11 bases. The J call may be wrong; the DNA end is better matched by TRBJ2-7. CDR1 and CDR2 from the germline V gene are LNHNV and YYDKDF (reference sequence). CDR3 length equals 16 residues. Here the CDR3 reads CATSRAGTSGSYEQYF. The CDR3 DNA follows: TGTGCCACCAGCAGAGCTGGGACTAGCGGATCCTACGAGCAGTACTTC.

Here the CDR3 reads CASSQGGTDLPYEQYF. CDR3 nucleotides: TGTGCCAGCAGCCAAGGGGGGACAGACTTACCCTACGAGCAGTACTTC. V usage is TRBV4-2 and J usage is TRBJ2-7, with 7 bases identical to TRBD1. The CDR3 length is 16 residues. CDR1 and CDR2 from the germline V gene are LGHNA and YNFKEQ. V shed 1 base, J shed 2 bases, and the junction held 8 bases outside the gene matches.

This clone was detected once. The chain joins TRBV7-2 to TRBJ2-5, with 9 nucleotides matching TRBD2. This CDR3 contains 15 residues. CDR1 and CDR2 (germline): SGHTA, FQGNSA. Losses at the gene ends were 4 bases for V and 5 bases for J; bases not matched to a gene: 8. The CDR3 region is CASSSWIAGVETQYF. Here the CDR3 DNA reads TGTGCCAGCAGCTCCTGGATAGCGGGGGTGGAGACCCAGTACTTC.

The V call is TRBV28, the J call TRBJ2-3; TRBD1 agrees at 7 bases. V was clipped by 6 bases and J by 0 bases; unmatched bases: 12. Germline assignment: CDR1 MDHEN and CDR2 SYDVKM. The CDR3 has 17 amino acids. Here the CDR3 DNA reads TGTGCCAGCAGCCGTACCGACGGGACAGCTAGCACAGATACGCAGTATTTT. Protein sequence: CASSRTDGTASTDTQYF.

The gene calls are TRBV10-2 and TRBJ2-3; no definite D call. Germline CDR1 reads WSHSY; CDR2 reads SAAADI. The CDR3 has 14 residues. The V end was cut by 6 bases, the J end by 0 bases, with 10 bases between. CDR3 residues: CASSLSPSTDTQYF. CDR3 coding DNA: TGCGCCAGCAGCCTGAGCCCTAGCACAGATACGCAGTATTTT.

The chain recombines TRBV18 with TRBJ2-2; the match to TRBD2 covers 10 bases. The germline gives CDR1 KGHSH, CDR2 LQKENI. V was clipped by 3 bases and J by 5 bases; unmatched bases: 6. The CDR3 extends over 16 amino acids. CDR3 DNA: TGTGCCAGCTCACCTACCCTAGCGGGAGCTACCGGGGAGCTGTTTTTT. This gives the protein CASSPTLAGATGELFF.